Listed here are 10 T cell receptor beta chains from one sample, sequenced in a study of shared clonotypes between healthy human individuals. Profiling relied on immunoSEQ multiplex PCR, and the TCRdb table lists in-frame clones only, not all of them. The sample has about 2.5 million clones; 92% are singletons. What was sequenced was naive CD4+ T cells from PBMCs. Subset denoted: CD45RA+ positively selected. All receptors come from a man younger than 30 in good health. Some clones in this sample may be carry-over from other donors' samples.

This chain links TRBV9 with TRBJ1-2; 7 bases map to TRBD1. CDR3 length: 20 amino acids. V trimming: 0 bases; J trimming: 6 bases; junction bases outside the gene matches: 23. Germline CDR1 and CDR2: SGDLS and YYNGEE. CDR3 coding DNA: TGTGCCAGCAGCGTAGCTAGGGGAGGGGGCCCTGTTCCTGGTCGAGATGGCTACACCTTC. This encodes CASSVARGGGPVPGRDGYTF.

This clone occurred once. The V gene is TRBV5-1, the J gene TRBJ2-3, with D uncertain. Germline CDR1 SGHRS, CDR2 YFSETQ. The CDR3 is 15 residues long. V gave up 4 bases and J gave up 0 bases, with 12 bases separating them. This CDR3 reads CASSPQARSTDTQYF. The CDR3 DNA follows: TGCGCCAGCAGCCCCCAGGCCCGTAGCACAGATACGCAGTATTTT.

The V call is TRBV5-6, the J call TRBJ2-5; D is unclear. Between the trimmed V and J ends, which lost 2 bases and 3 bases, there was a span of 11 bases. The CDR3 totals 14 residues. Per the germline V gene, CDR1 is SGHDT and CDR2 is YYEEEE. The CDR3 nucleotides read TGTGCCAGCAGCTTTATAAGTCGTGAAGAGACCCAGTACTTC. It codes for CASSFISREETQYF.

This clone was counted a single time. This CDR3 is CASSERIQNNEQFF. The CDR3 DNA is TGTGCCAGCAGTGAAAGAATCCAGAACAATGAGCAGTTCTTC. The chain employs TRBV6-1 and TRBJ2-1; D unclear. From germline, CDR1 is MNHNS and CDR2 SASEGT. Trimming pared 2 bases from V and 5 bases from J, leaving 10 bases between. The CDR3 consists of 14 residues.

The CDR3 bases are TGTGCCAGCAGTTGGAGCGGGAGGACCGAAGGAGAGACCCAGTACTTC. Residues: CASSWSGRTEGETQYF. The rearrangement joins TRBV28 to TRBJ2-5, with 9 positions matching TRBD2. After removal of 4 bases from V and 4 bases from J, the junction contained 10 bases not matched to a gene. The length of the CDR3 is 16 residues. CDR1 and CDR2 (germline): MDHEN, SYDVKM.

The J gene is TRBJ2-7, the V gene TRBV6-5; D ambiguous. This CDR3 contains 16 residues. The germline gives CDR1 MNHEY, CDR2 SVGAGI. Deletions cut 2 bases from V and 3 bases from J, with 17 bases between. This CDR3 is CASSYRLERLGYEQYF. In DNA, the CDR3 is TGTGCCAGCAGTTACCGTCTCGAGCGACTGGGCTACGAGCAGTACTTC.

Worth noting for this clone: The identical CDR3 is also encoded by other nucleotide sequences in the sample. The CDR3 sequence: CASREQGARETQYF. The CDR3 region has the DNA TGTGCCAGTAGGGAACAGGGGGCGCGGGAGACCCAGTACTTC. The genes are TRBV19 and TRBJ2-5, with 9 bases matching TRBD1. The CDR3 runs 14 residues. Germline CDR1 is LNHDA and CDR2 is SQIVND (reference sequence). Trimming cost V 6 bases and J 5 bases; bases outside gene matches: 7.

The chain uses TRBV5-1 and TRBJ1-1; weak D call: TRBD1 (5 bases). The CDR3 contains 14 residues. The germline V gene encodes CDR1 SGHRS and CDR2 YFSETQ. Trimming shortened V by 3 bases and J by 10 bases, and 19 bases separated the two germline ends. This CDR3 reads CASSSDARGRGAFF. The CDR3 DNA reads as TGCGCCAGCAGCTCCGATGCGCGGGGACGAGGAGCTTTCTTT.

V and J are TRBV18 and TRBJ2-7; TRBD2 aligns across 10 bases. The CDR3 contains 15 residues. V trimming: 3 bases; J trimming: 2 bases; junction bases outside the gene matches: 4. Per germline, CDR1 KGHSH and CDR2 LQKENI. As DNA, the CDR3 is TGTGCCAGCTCACCTAGGACTAGCGGTCCCTACGAGCAGTACTTC. It codes for CASSPRTSGPYEQYF.

CDR3 sequence reads: CASSPTGEGSPLHF. DNA of the CDR3: TGTGCCAGCTCACCAACAGGGGAAGGTTCACCCCTCCACTTT. The chain uses TRBV18 and TRBJ1-6; TRBD1 agrees at 7 bases. The junction had 4 bases not matched to a gene; V was cut back by 2 bases and J by 9 bases. The CDR3 totals 14 residues. CDR1 and CDR2 (germline): KGHSH, LQKENI.